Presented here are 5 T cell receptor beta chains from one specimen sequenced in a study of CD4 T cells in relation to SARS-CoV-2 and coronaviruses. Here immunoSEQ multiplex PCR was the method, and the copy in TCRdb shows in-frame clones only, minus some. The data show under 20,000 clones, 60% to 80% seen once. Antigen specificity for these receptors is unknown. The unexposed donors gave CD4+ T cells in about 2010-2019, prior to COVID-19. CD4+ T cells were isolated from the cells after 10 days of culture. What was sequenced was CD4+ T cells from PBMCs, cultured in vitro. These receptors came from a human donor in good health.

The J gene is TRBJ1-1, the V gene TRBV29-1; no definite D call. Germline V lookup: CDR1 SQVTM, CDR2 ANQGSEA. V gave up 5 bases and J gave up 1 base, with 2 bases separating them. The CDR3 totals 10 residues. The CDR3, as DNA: TGCAGCGTTAAGAACACTGAAGCTTTCTTT. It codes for CSVKNTEAFF.

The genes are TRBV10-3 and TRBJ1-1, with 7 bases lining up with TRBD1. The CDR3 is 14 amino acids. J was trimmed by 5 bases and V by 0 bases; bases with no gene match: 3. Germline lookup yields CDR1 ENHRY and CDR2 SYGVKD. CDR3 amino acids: CAISESPGGTEAFF. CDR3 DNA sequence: TGTGCCATCAGTGAGTCGCCAGGGGGGACTGAAGCTTTCTTT.

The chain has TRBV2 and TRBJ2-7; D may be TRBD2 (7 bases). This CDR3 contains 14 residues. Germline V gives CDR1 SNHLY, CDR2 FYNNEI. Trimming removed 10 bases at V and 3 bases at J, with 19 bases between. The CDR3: CATTVGGAHYEQYF. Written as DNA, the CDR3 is TGTGCCACCACGGTGGGGGGGGCACACTACGAGCAGTACTTC.

The DNA of the CDR3 is TGTGCCAGCAGCGTAGATGCGAGGGCGCACGGGGAGCTGTTTTTT. Residues: CASSVDARAHGELFF. This chain joins TRBV9 and TRBJ2-2; a possible D gene is TRBD2 (5 bases). The V gene lost 0 bases and the J gene lost 7 bases, with 13 bases spanning the gap. The CDR3 runs 15 residues. Germline V gene data show CDR1 as SGDLS and CDR2 as YYNGEE.

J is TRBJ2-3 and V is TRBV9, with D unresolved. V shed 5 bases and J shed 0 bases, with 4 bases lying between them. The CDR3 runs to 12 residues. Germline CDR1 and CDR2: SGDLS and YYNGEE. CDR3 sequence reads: CASSSSTDTQYF. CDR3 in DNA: TGTGCCAGCAGTTCTAGCACAGATACGCAGTATTTT.